This TCR beta chain is drawn from a study of T cell responses to AZD1222 COVID-19 vaccine. Recipients boosted at about 4 weeks or about 12 weeks are pooled. Profiling relied on immunoSEQ multiplex PCR, and the TCRdb table lists in-frame clones only, not all of them. The data hold some 180,000 clones, with roughly nine tenths observed a single time. The CDR3 is 12 residues long. In germline, CDR1 is MNHEY, CDR2 SVGEGT. V lost 6 bases to trimming and J lost 11 bases; unmatched junction nucleotides: 6. This chain uses TRBV6-2 or TRBV6-3 with TRBJ1-4, with 7 nucleotides matching TRBD1. The sample here was peripheral blood, taken 28 days after the second AZD1222 dose. This TCR came from an adult who received the AZD1222 COVID-19 vaccine. CDR3 protein: CASSFLGQKLFF. CDR3 coding DNA: TGTGCCAGCAGCTTCCTGGGACAGAAACTGTTTTTT.